This T cell receptor beta chain was retrieved from a study of T-cell memory formation after mild COVID-19. Overall study context: Largely, the TCR clusters proved donor specific. Study results and limitations: From day 15 to 85, contracting clones were balanced between CD4 and CD8, whereas later expanders leaned toward CD4+. Contracting CD8+ clones were enriched in EMRA, CD4+ mainly in CM and EM.

TCR alpha and TCR beta cDNA libraries carrying sample barcodes and UMIs came from 5'RACE with constant-segment primers. Each CDR3 protein is one row after TCRdb ran MiXCR on the 5' RACE reads. The sample has 85,000 to 130,000 distinct CDR3 sequences; roughly 12% are singletons. This clonotype occurred a few times. Its antigen is undetermined. V was pared by 3 bases and J by 7 bases, with 19 bases between. CDR3 size: 15 residues. Looked up from germline, CDR1 is DFQATT and CDR2 is SNEGSKA (reference sequence). The source is an adult woman who had mild COVID-19 (a few samples of this study predate the infection). Cell type and time point are not known. The rearrangement uses TRBV20-1 and TRBJ2-1; the D gene is possibly TRBD2 (6 bases). The specimen sequenced was PBMCs or a T cell subset sorted from them (not recorded which). The CDR3 sequence is CSASFLTGVTNEQFF. CDR3 DNA sequence: TGCAGTGCTAGTTTCCTCACGGGAGTGACTAATGAGCAGTTCTTC.